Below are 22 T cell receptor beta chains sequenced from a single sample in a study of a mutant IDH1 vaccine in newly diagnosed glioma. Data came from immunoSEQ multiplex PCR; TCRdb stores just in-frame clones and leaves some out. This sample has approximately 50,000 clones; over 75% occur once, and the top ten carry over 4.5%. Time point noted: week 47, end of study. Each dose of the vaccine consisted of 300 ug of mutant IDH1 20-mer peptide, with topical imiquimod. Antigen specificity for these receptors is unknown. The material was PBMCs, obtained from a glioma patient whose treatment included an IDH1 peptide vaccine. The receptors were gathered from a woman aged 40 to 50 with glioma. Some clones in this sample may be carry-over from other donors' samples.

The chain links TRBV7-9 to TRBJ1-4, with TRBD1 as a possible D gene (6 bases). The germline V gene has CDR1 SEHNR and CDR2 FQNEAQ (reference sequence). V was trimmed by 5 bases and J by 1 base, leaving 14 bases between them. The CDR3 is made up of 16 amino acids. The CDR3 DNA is TGTGCCAGCAGCCAGACAGGTTTACTAACTAATGAAAAACTGTTTTTT. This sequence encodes CASSQTGLLTNEKLFF.

CDR3 DNA: TGTGCCTGGAGTGTACTACAGGGTTACCAAGAGACCCAGTACTTC. Translated: CAWSVLQGYQETQYF. The genes are TRBV30 and TRBJ2-5, with D possibly matching TRBD1 (6 bases). V was clipped by 0 bases and J by 0 bases, with 11 bases between them. The CDR3 totals 15 residues. CDR1 and CDR2 (germline): GTSNPN, SVGIG (reference sequence).

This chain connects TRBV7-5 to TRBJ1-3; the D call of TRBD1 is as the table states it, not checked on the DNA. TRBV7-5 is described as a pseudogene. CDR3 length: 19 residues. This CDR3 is CARSFTGLKQGRNGNTIYF. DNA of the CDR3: TGTGCCAGAAGCTTCACCGGCCTTAAACAGGGGCGGAATGGAAACACCATATATTTT.

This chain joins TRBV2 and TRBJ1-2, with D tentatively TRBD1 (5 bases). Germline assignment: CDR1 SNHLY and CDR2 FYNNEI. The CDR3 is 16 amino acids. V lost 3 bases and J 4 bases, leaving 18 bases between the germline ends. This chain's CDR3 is CASSERRGHPRYGYTF. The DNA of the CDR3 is TGTGCCAGCAGTGAGAGAAGGGGCCACCCCCGCTATGGCTACACCTTC.

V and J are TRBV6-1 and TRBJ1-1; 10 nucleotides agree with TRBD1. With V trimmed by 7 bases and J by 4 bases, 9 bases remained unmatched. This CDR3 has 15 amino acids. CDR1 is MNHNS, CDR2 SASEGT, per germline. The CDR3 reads CASTLTGGKGTEAFF. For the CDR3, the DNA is TGTGCCAGCACCCTGACAGGGGGCAAGGGCACTGAAGCTTTCTTT.

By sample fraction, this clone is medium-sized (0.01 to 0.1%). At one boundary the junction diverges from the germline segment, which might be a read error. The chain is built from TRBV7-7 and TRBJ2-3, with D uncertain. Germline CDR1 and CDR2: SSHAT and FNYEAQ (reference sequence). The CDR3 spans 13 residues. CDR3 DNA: TGTGCTAGCAGCTTCGGCCCCACAGATACGCAGTATTTT. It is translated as CASSFGPTDTQYF. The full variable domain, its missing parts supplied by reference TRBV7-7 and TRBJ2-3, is GAGVSQSPRYKVTKRGQDVTLRCDPISSHATLYWYQQALGQGPEFLTYFNYEAQPDKSGLPSDRFSAERPEGSISTLTIQRTEQRDSAMYRCASSFGPTDTQYFGPGTRLTVL.

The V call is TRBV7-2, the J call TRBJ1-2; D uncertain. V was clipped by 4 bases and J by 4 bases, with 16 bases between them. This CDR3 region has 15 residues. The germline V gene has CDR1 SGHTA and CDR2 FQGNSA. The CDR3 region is CASSSEVRRSYGYTF. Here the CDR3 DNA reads TGTGCCAGCAGCTCGGAGGTCAGGCGGTCCTATGGCTACACCTTC.

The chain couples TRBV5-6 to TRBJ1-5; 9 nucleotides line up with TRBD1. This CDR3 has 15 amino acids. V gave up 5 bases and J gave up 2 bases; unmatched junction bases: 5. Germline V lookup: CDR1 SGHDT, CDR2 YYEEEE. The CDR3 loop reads CASSSDRGGNQPQHF. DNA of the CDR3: TGTGCCAGCAGTTCGGACAGGGGTGGCAATCAGCCCCAGCATTTT.

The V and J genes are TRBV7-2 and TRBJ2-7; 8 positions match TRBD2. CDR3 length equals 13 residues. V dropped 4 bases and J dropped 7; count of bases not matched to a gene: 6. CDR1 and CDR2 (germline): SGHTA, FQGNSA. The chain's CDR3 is CASSSVGGGEQYF. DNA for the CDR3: TGTGCCAGCAGCTCCGTCGGGGGGGGAGAGCAGTACTTC.

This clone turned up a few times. CDR3 loop: CASSQGGNSPLHF. CDR3 nucleotide sequence: TGCGCCAGCAGCCAAGGAGGTAATTCACCCCTCCACTTT. This chain joins TRBV4-1 and TRBJ1-6; no clear D. Trimming left V 1 base short and J 6 bases short, with 4 bases between. The CDR3 loop spans 13 amino acids. Germline lookup yields CDR1 MGHRA and CDR2 YSYEKL.

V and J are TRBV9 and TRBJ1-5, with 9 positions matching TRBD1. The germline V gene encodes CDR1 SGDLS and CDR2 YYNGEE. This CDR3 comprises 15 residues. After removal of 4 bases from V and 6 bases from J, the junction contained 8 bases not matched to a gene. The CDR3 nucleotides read TGTGCCAGCAGCCCGGGGGACAGGGAAGGTCAGCCCCAGCATTTT. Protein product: CASSPGDREGQPQHF.

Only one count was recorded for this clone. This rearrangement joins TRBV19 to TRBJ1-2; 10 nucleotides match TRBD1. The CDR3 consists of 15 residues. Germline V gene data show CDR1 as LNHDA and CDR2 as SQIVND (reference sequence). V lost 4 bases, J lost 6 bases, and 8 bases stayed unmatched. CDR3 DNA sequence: TGTGCCAGTAGTACTCCGGGACAGGGGATAGATGGCTACACCTTC. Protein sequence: CASSTPGQGIDGYTF.

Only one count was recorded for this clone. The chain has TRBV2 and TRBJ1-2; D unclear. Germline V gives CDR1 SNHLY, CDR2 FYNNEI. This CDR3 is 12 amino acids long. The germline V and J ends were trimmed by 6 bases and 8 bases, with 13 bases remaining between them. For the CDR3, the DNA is TGTGCCAGCAGGGTGTCTGTGGGCGGCTACACCTTC. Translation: CASRVSVGGYTF.

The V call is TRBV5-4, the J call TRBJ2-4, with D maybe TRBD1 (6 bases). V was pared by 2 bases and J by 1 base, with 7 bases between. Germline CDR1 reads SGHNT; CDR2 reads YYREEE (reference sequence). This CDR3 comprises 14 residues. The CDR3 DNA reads TGTGCCAGCAGCTTTCAGGGGGCCAAAAACATTCAGTACTTC. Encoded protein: CASSFQGAKNIQYF.

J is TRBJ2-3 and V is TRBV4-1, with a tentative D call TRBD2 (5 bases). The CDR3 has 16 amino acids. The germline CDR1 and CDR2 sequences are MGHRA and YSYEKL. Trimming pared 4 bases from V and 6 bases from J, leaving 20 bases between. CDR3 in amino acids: CASSLRRGPKGDTQYF. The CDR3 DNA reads TGCGCCAGCAGCCTCCGTAGAGGGCCCAAAGGTGATACGCAGTATTTT.

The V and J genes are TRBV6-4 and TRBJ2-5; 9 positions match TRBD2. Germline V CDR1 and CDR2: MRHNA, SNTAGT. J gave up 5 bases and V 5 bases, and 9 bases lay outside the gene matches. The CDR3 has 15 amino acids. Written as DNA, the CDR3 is TGTGCCAGCAGTAGTAGTAGCGGGGGATTGGAGACCCAGTACTTC. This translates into CASSSSSGGLETQYF.

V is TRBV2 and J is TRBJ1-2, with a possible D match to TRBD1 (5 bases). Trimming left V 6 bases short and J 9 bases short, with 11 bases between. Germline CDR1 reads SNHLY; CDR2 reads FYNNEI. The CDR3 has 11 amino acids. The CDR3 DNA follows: TGTGCCAGCAGGCTACGACAGAGCTACACCTTC. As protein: CASRLRQSYTF.

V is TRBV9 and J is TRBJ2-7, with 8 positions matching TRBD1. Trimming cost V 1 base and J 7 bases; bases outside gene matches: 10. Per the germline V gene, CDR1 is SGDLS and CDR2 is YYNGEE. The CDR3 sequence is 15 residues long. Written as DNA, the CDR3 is TGTGCCAGCAGCGTATCCGGACAGGGTCCGGGTGAGCAGTACTTC. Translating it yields CASSVSGQGPGEQYF. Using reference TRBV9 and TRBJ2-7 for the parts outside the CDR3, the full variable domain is DSGVTQTPKHLITATGQRVTLRCSPRSGDLSVYWYQQSLDQGLQFLIQYYNGEERAKGNILERFSAQQFPDLHSELNLSSLELGDSALYFCASSVSGQGPGEQYFGPGTRLTVT.

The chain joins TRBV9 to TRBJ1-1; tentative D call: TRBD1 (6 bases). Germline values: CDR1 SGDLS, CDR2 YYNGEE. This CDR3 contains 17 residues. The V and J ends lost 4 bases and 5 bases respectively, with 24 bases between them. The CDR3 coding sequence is TGTGCCAGCAGCCCCCCCGGAGGGGGGGTCCGGGATACTGAAGCTTTCTTT. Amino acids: CASSPPGGGVRDTEAFF.

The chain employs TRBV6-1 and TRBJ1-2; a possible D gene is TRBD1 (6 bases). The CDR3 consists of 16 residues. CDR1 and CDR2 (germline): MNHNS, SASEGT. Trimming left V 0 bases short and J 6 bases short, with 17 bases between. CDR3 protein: CASSEATGFLPHGYTF. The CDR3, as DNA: TGTGCCAGCAGTGAAGCTACAGGGTTTCTGCCCCATGGCTACACCTTC.

CDR3 protein: CAWNRGNYGYTF. For the CDR3, the DNA is TGTGCCTGGAATCGAGGGAACTATGGCTACACCTTC. The chain recombines TRBV30 with TRBJ1-2, with no clear D. CDR1 GTSNPN and CDR2 SVGIG come from the germline V gene (reference sequence). The CDR3 length is 12 residues. The V end lost 4 bases, the J end lost 2 bases, and 8 bases lay between the germline ends.

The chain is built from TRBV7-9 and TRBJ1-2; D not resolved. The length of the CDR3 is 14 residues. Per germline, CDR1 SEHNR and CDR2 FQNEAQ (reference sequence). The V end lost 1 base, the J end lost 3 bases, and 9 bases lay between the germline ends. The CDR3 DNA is TGTGCCAGCAGCTTAGTAGGACCAGACTATGGCTACACCTTC. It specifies CASSLVGPDYGYTF.